A single sample is the source of the 31 T cell receptor beta chains below, sequenced in a study of PD-1 blockade in classical Hodgkin lymphoma. Time point of the sample: cycle 4 day 1 (C4D1), after less than 7 weeks of nivolumab. All trial patients relapsed after autologous stem cell transplantation. Researchers used magnetic negative selection to pull out pure CD4+ T cells from thawed PBMCs. Data came from immunoSEQ multiplex PCR; TCRdb stores just in-frame clones and leaves some out. Counted here are 25,000 to 30,000 clones, 65% to 80% occurring once; the ten biggest clones make up approximately 0.52%. The material was CD4+ T cells from blood, obtained before the fourth cycle of nivolumab. The receptor set was obtained from a human donor with classical Hodgkin lymphoma.

This clone has just a few counts. The chain has TRBV5-6 and TRBJ2-7; TRBD1 matches 7 bases. Per germline, CDR1 SGHDT and CDR2 YYEEEE. The V and J ends lost 0 bases and 4 bases, in that order; junction bases with no gene match: 4. The CDR3 totals 14 residues. CDR3 nucleotide sequence: TGTGCCAGCAGCTTGGAGGGGACAGTTTACGAGCAGTACTTC. Translating it yields CASSLEGTVYEQYF.

The rearrangement joins TRBV6-5 to TRBJ1-1, with D perhaps TRBD1 (5 bases). Per germline, CDR1 MNHEY and CDR2 SVGAGI. The V gene lost 2 bases and the J gene lost 0 bases, with 10 bases spanning the gap. This CDR3 is built from 15 residues. The CDR3 here is CASSYRGRMNTEAFF. In nucleotides, the CDR3 is TGTGCCAGCAGTTACCGGGGCCGCATGAACACTGAAGCTTTCTTT.

The chain uses TRBV5-8 and TRBJ1-2, with TRBD1 matching 9 bases. Unmatched junction bases numbered 18, after V lost 0 bases and J lost 6 bases. The CDR3 loop spans 19 amino acids. The germline V gene encodes CDR1 SGHTS and CDR2 YDEGEE. The CDR3: CASSLALGQGRGRGHGYTF. CDR3 coding DNA: TGTGCCAGCAGCTTGGCCCTGGGACAGGGTAGAGGAAGAGGGCATGGCTACACCTTC.

A single count supports this clone. CDR3 loop: CASSFWPEQNIQYF. CDR3 sequence (DNA): TGTGCCAGCAGCTTCTGGCCCGAGCAAAACATTCAGTACTTC. The V gene is TRBV5-8, the J gene TRBJ2-4; D uncertain. This CDR3 spans 14 amino acids. V was pared by 2 bases and J by 5 bases, with 11 bases between. The germline V gene encodes CDR1 SGHTS and CDR2 YDEGEE.

This clone was counted between two and nine times. The chain employs TRBV19 and TRBJ2-2; 8 bases fit TRBD2. V was clipped by 6 bases and J by 1 base; unmatched bases: 7. Germline V gives CDR1 LNHDA, CDR2 SQIVND (reference sequence). This CDR3 is 16 amino acids long. This CDR3 is CASRDYSGGNTGELFF. The CDR3 nucleotides are TGTGCCAGTAGGGACTACAGCGGGGGGAACACCGGGGAGCTGTTTTTT.

The chain links TRBV12-5 to TRBJ2-7; 7 bases agree with TRBD2. The length of the CDR3 is 15 residues. J lost 0 bases, V lost 1 base, and 3 bases had no gene match. Germline CDR1 reads LGHNT; CDR2 reads FRNRAP. This CDR3 is CASGLAAGPSYEQYF. The DNA of the CDR3 is TGTGCTAGTGGTTTGGCAGCGGGGCCCTCCTACGAGCAGTACTTC.

The chain recombines TRBV9 with TRBJ2-3; 8 positions agree with TRBD2. CDR3 length: 16 amino acids. V shed 4 bases, J shed 2 bases, and the junction held 9 bases outside the gene matches. Germline V gene lookup returns CDR1 SGDLS and CDR2 YYNGEE. The CDR3 protein is CASSTASGSLTDTQYF. The DNA of the CDR3 is TGTGCCAGCAGCACCGCTAGCGGGTCCCTCACAGATACGCAGTATTTT.

The chain couples TRBV5-1 to TRBJ2-7; the match to TRBD1 covers 9 bases. J was trimmed by 6 bases and V by 4 bases; bases with no gene match: 8. The CDR3 is made up of 14 amino acids. Per the germline V gene, CDR1 is SGHRS and CDR2 is YFSETQ. The CDR3 nucleotides read TGCGCCAGCAGCCGGAGGGGACAGGGTTTCGAGCAGTACTTC. Translation gives CASSRRGQGFEQYF.

This clone was picked up one time. The chain couples TRBV5-4 to TRBJ2-3, with 10 positions matching TRBD1. In germline, CDR1 is SGHNT, CDR2 YYREEE (reference sequence). The CDR3 covers 15 residues. The V gene end was trimmed by 4 bases and the J gene end by 3 bases; junction bases not matched to a gene: 5. In nucleotides, the CDR3 is TGTGCCAGCAGCAGGGGACAGGGGAGAACAGATACGCAGTATTTT. Protein: CASSRGQGRTDTQYF. Full variable domain (missing parts from reference TRBV5-4 and TRBJ2-3): ETGVTQSPTHLIKTRGQQVTLRCSSQSGHNTVSWYQQALGQGPQFIFQYYREEENGRGNFPPRFSGLQFPNYSSELNVNALELDDSALYLCASSRGQGRTDTQYFGPGTRLTVL.

This clone was detected only once. The rearrangement uses TRBV7-2 and TRBJ2-3, with D unresolved. The CDR3 is 14 amino acids. V shed 1 base and J shed 5 bases, with 10 bases lying between them. Germline CDR1 and CDR2: SGHTA and FQGNSA. The CDR3 nucleotides are TGTGCCAGCAGCTTAGTGGGTTCAGTAGATACGCAGTATTTT. Its protein is CASSLVGSVDTQYF.

This chain links TRBV6-6 with TRBJ2-1; D is possibly TRBD2 (6 bases). The germline V and J ends were trimmed by 2 bases and 0 bases, with 11 bases remaining between them. Germline CDR1 and CDR2: MNHNY and SVGAGI (reference sequence). This CDR3 comprises 16 residues. The CDR3 DNA follows: TGTGCCAGCAGTTACCCCCGCGGGAACTCCTACAATGAGCAGTTCTTC. It translates to CASSYPRGNSYNEQFF.

Here the CDR3 DNA reads TGTGCCAGCTCACTCCGGGAGGGGTTAGGAGAGACCCAGTACTTC. It specifies CASSLREGLGETQYF. The V and J genes are TRBV18 and TRBJ2-5, with 8 bases that match TRBD2. From germline, CDR1 is KGHSH and CDR2 LQKENI. There are 15 residues in the CDR3. Germline trimming cut 4 bases from V and 4 bases from J; bases unmatched to any gene: 8.

This sequence joins TRBV7-2 and TRBJ2-3; D is uncertain. V was trimmed by 1 base and J by 2 bases, leaving 10 bases between them. The CDR3 is 15 residues long. Germline CDR1 and CDR2: SGHTA and FQGNSA. CDR3 residues: CASSLGSVHTDTQYF. CDR3 coding DNA: TGTGCCAGCAGCTTAGGGTCCGTTCACACAGATACGCAGTATTTT.

CDR3 bases: TGTGCCACGACCCGATACAATGAGCAGTTCTTC. It yields the protein CATTRYNEQFF. The chain combines TRBV6-6 with TRBJ2-1; D remains unclear. Between the trimmed V and J ends, which lost 10 bases and 4 bases, there was a span of 8 bases. The CDR3 totals 11 residues. Germline lookup yields CDR1 MNHNY and CDR2 SVGAGI (reference sequence).

The J gene is TRBJ2-7, the V gene TRBV9, with 7 bases that match TRBD1. This CDR3 has 15 residues. With 4 bases clipped from V and 0 bases from J, the junction kept 7 bases outside the gene matches. Germline V gene lookup returns CDR1 SGDLS and CDR2 YYNGEE. The CDR3 loop is CASSLGTDSSYEQYF. In nucleotides, the CDR3 is TGTGCCAGCAGCTTAGGGACAGACAGCTCCTACGAGCAGTACTTC.

The genes are TRBV10-3 and TRBJ2-5; no firm D call. Germline assignment: CDR1 ENHRY and CDR2 SYGVKD. This CDR3 contains 15 residues. V was shortened by 0 bases and J by 4 bases, with 12 bases between the two germline ends. The CDR3 sequence: CAISESYVRVETQYF. The CDR3 DNA follows: TGTGCCATCAGTGAGTCGTATGTGCGAGTAGAGACCCAGTACTTC.

The chain is built from TRBV28 and TRBJ1-3, with D hard to call. V gave up 4 bases and J gave up 2 bases, with 9 bases separating them. The CDR3 runs to 14 residues. From germline, CDR1 is MDHEN and CDR2 SYDVKM. CDR3 loop: CASSYGSTGNTIYF. The CDR3 DNA follows: TGTGCCAGCAGTTATGGGAGTACTGGAAACACCATATATTTT.

The rearrangement links TRBV29-1 to TRBJ2-3; the match to TRBD2 covers 7 bases. J was trimmed by 2 bases and V by 6 bases; bases with no gene match: 2. Germline values: CDR1 SQVTM, CDR2 ANQGSEA. The CDR3 totals 12 residues. The CDR3 reads CSVGGATDTQYF. The CDR3 DNA sequence: TGCAGCGTGGGAGGGGCCACAGATACGCAGTATTTT.

CDR3 protein: CASSVVEGGNNEQFF. The DNA of the CDR3 is TGTGCCAGCAGCGTAGTGGAGGGAGGGAACAATGAGCAGTTCTTC. The chain recombines TRBV9 with TRBJ2-1; 7 bases agree with TRBD2. Germline V gene sequence: CDR1 SGDLS, CDR2 YYNGEE. V lost 0 bases to trimming and J lost 5 bases; unmatched junction nucleotides: 5. The CDR3 runs 15 residues. The variable domain in full, with the rest retrieved from reference TRBV9 and TRBJ2-1, is DSGVTQTPKHLITATGQRVTLRCSPRSGDLSVYWYQQSLDQGLQFLIQYYNGEERAKGNILERFSAQQFPDLHSELNLSSLELGDSALYFCASSVVEGGNNEQFFGPGTRLTVL.

The chain is built from TRBV7-9 and TRBJ2-1, with TRBD2 matching over 9 bases. V dropped 4 bases and J dropped 4; count of bases not matched to a gene: 2. The CDR3 length is 14 residues. Germline CDR1 reads SEHNR; CDR2 reads FQNEAQ (reference sequence). The CDR3 spells CASSSGLAYNEQFF. CDR3 in DNA: TGTGCCAGCAGCTCGGGACTAGCTTACAATGAGCAGTTCTTC.

The rearrangement uses TRBV10-3 and TRBJ2-7; no firm D call. The V and J ends lost 2 bases and 3 bases respectively, with 8 bases between them. The CDR3 runs to 13 residues. Germline CDR1 is ENHRY and CDR2 is SYGVKD. CDR3 loop: CAISEGERYEQYF. The CDR3 region has the DNA TGTGCCATCAGTGAGGGAGAACGCTACGAGCAGTACTTC.

This clone was observed a handful of times. This rearrangement joins TRBV5-4 to TRBJ1-6; D gene unclear. The germline gives CDR1 SGHNT, CDR2 YYREEE (reference sequence). There are 14 residues in the CDR3. V lost 0 bases and J lost 10, with 11 bases in between. DNA for the CDR3: TGTGCCAGCAGCTTGGAGGCAGGAGTATCACCCCTCCACTTT. This sequence encodes CASSLEAGVSPLHF.

This clone was found a few times. J is TRBJ2-3 and V is TRBV12-5; 9 nucleotides line up with TRBD2. CDR3 length: 19 residues. Losses at the gene ends were 0 bases for V and 4 bases for J; bases not matched to a gene: 14. Germline V lookup: CDR1 LGHNT, CDR2 FRNRAP. The DNA for the CDR3 is TGTGCTAGTGGTTTGGTTGTATTCAGGGCTAGCGGGGCACCAGATACGCAGTATTTT. Amino acids: CASGLVVFRASGAPDTQYF.

This clone was detected a few times. The V gene is TRBV29-1, the J gene TRBJ1-5; TRBD1 matches 10 bases. The germline gives CDR1 SQVTM, CDR2 ANQGSEA. The CDR3 has 16 residues. Germline trimming cut 5 bases from V and 5 bases from J; bases unmatched to any gene: 12. CDR3 residues: CSVSMAGTGADQPQHF. Written as DNA, the CDR3 is TGCAGCGTTTCCATGGCCGGGACAGGGGCGGATCAGCCCCAGCATTTT. The variable domain in full, completed from reference TRBV29-1 and TRBJ1-5, reads SAVISQKPSRDICQRGTSLTIQCQVDSQVTMMFWYRQQPGQSLTLIATANQGSEATYESGFVIDKFPISRPNLTFSTLTVSNMSPEDSSIYLCSVSMAGTGADQPQHFGDGTRLSIL.

The chain recombines TRBV2 with TRBJ2-1; D ambiguous. Trimming stripped 5 bases from V and 3 bases from J, with 11 bases between. Germline CDR1 SNHLY, CDR2 FYNNEI. CDR3 size: 14 residues. The CDR3 coding sequence is TGTGCCAGCAGTCCCTACAGAAACTACAATGAGCAGTTCTTC. This codes for CASSPYRNYNEQFF.

CDR3 amino acids: CASRGQGETQYF. The CDR3 DNA reads TGTGCCAGCAGGGGACAGGGGGAGACCCAGTACTTC. V is TRBV28 and J is TRBJ2-5; 10 bases are a match to TRBD1. Looked up from germline, CDR1 is MDHEN and CDR2 is SYDVKM. This CDR3 contains 12 residues. J lost 5 bases, V lost 6 bases, and 0 bases had no gene match. Filled out from reference TRBV28 and TRBJ2-5, the complete variable domain reads DVKVTQSSRYLVKRTGEKVFLECVQDMDHENMFWYRQDPGLGLRLIYFSYDVKMKEKGDIPEGYSVSREKKERFSLILESASTNQTSMYLCASRGQGETQYFGPGTRLLVL.

The chain uses TRBV6-5 and TRBJ2-2, with D tentatively TRBD1 or TRBD2 (5 bases each). The CDR3 is 14 amino acids. Germline V gene lookup returns CDR1 MNHEY and CDR2 SVGAGI. Trimming removed 2 bases at V and 3 bases at J, with 7 bases between. The CDR3 is CASSYGTYTGELFF. CDR3 sequence (DNA): TGTGCCAGCAGTTACGGGACCTACACCGGGGAGCTGTTTTTT.

This clone was recorded only once. This chain joins TRBV18 and TRBJ1-1, with D unresolved. Trimming removed 3 bases from V and 0 bases from J, with 11 bases in between. The CDR3 has 15 amino acids. CDR1 KGHSH and CDR2 LQKENI come from the germline V gene. The CDR3 reads CASSPPGVVNTEAFF. DNA of the CDR3: TGTGCCAGCTCACCGCCGGGAGTCGTGAACACTGAAGCTTTCTTT.

The rearrangement links TRBV7-2 to TRBJ2-2; 8 nucleotides agree with TRBD1. The germline V gene has CDR1 SGHTA and CDR2 FQGNSA. The trim removed 1 base at V and 4 bases at J, leaving 5 bases unmatched. The CDR3 totals 16 residues. DNA of the CDR3: TGTGCCAGCAGCTTAGTAGGACAGGGCGGCACCGGGGAGCTGTTTTTT. Protein sequence: CASSLVGQGGTGELFF.

Notes on this clone: The germline gene is not matched at one end of the junction; a read error may be the cause. The CDR3 loop reads CATSRTGVNQPQHF. The CDR3 region has the DNA TGTGCCACCAGTAGGACAGGGGTGAATCAGCCCCAGCATTTT. The rearrangement links TRBV2 to TRBJ1-5; TRBD1 aligns across 9 bases. Germline V gene data show CDR1 as SNHLY and CDR2 as FYNNEI. The CDR3 consists of 14 residues.

V gene TRBV7-9 combines with J gene TRBJ2-7; no definite D call. Germline V CDR1 and CDR2: SEHNR, FQNEAQ (reference sequence). Between the trimmed V and J ends, which lost 5 bases and 4 bases, there was a span of 9 bases. The CDR3 consists of 12 residues. The CDR3 sequence is CASSPASYEQYF. The CDR3 DNA sequence: TGTGCCAGCAGCCCAGCAAGTTACGAGCAGTACTTC.